The T cell receptor beta chain under discussion was sequenced for a study of blood T cells in healthy people across ages. V lost 4 bases and J lost 0, with 13 bases in between. This CDR3 spans 16 amino acids. The germline gives CDR1 SGHTA, CDR2 FQGNSA. Isolation of PBMCs gave at least 6.5 million cells per sample. Primers used in a second PCR of about 7 to 12 cycles were a sample-barcoded 5' primer and a J-beta primer mix. TCRdb called the 5' RACE reads again in MiXCR, with one record for every CDR3 protein. The repertoire has about 560,000 distinct CDR3 sequences, about 29% of them found once; the top ten carry over 3.5%. This clonotype was counted a few times. These records were also assigned to another study, of T cells of mothers and their children. Turning to that study: A few healthy Caucasian mothers and their six children were the donors.

The source of this sequence is a boy aged 2 to 10 in good health. The chain links TRBV7-2 to TRBJ1-3; D ambiguous. Material for sequencing was blood. The CDR3 region has the DNA TGTGCCAGCAGCTCCGGTCGGGTAAACTCTGGAAACACCATATATTTT. Protein: CASSSGRVNSGNTIYF.